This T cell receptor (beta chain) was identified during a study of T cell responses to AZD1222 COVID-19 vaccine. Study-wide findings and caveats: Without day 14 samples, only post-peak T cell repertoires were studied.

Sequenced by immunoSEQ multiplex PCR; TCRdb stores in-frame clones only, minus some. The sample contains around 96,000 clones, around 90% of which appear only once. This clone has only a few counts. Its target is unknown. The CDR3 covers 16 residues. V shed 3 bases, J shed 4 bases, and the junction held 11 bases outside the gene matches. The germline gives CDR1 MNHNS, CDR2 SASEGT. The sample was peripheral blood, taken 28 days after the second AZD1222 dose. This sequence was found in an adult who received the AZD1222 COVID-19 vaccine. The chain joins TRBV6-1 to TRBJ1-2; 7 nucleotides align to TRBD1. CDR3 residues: CASSDRGQFIGYGYTF. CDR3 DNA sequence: TGTGCCAGCAGTGATAGGGGACAGTTTATCGGCTATGGCTACACCTTC.